This T cell receptor (beta chain) originates from a study of cytomegalovirus exposure and HLA in healthy donors. Study in general: A data release that came early held roughly 85 million unique TCRs from HLA-typed donors.

CDR3 size: 12 residues. The trim removed 8 bases at V and 9 bases at J, leaving 9 bases unmatched. Looked up from germline, CDR1 is MNHNS and CDR2 is SASEGT. 60 Vbeta and 13 Jbeta primers were used in PCR. Libraries were prepared by immunoSEQ multiplex PCR; TCRdb keeps only in-frame clonotypes and omits some of them. The sample contains around 170,000 clones, about 81% of which appear only once. This TCR was sampled from a woman aged 18-29 years in good health and CMV-seronegative. Sequencing used PBMCs. The gene calls are TRBV6-1 and TRBJ1-1; TRBD1 aligns across 7 bases. The CDR3 loop is CASDERQGKAFF. DNA for the CDR3: TGTGCCAGCGACGAGAGACAGGGTAAAGCTTTCTTT.